What follows are 31 T cell receptor beta chains derived from one specimen sequenced in a study of sequential checkpoint blockade in melanoma. Method: immunoSEQ multiplex PCR; TCRdb's copy keeps in-frame clones and lacks some. Of more than 9,000 clones listed, less than 85% are singletons. As to treatment: randomized to nivolumab then ipilimumab (arm A) or the reverse (arm B). The sequenced sample was CD8+ T cells sorted from blood (inferred from file names), obtained from a patient given nivolumab and ipilimumab in sequence. The source is a human donor with melanoma.

As concerns this clone: This sample also contains other DNA sequences that code for the same CDR3. This sequence joins TRBV28 and TRBJ1-5, with D tentatively TRBD1 (5 bases). V shed 5 bases and J shed 5 bases, with 16 bases lying between them. CDR1 is MDHEN, CDR2 SYDVKM, per germline. The CDR3 has 15 amino acids. CDR3 sequence reads: CASSPRQSIYQPQHF. The CDR3 coding sequence is TGTGCCAGCAGTCCCCGACAGTCGATCTATCAGCCCCAGCATTTT.

The chain employs TRBV4-3 and TRBJ1-5, with a possible D match to TRBD1 (6 bases). The V gene's germline CDR1 is LGHNA and CDR2 YSLEER. The length of the CDR3 is 16 residues. Trimming cost V 1 base and J 5 bases, with 15 bases left between them. The CDR3 nucleotides are TGCGCCAGCAGCCAAGTTTTCAGGGGTGGGGATCAGCCCCAGCATTTT. Amino acid sequence: CASSQVFRGGDQPQHF.

This chain joins TRBV30 and TRBJ2-7; the match to TRBD1 covers 9 bases. This CDR3 comprises 14 residues. Germline lookup yields CDR1 GTSNPN and CDR2 SVGIG (reference sequence). The V segment lost 6 bases and the J segment 6 bases; nucleotides outside the gene matches: 12. CDR3 DNA: TGTGCCTGCGCAGTAACAGGGGGCGCCCGCGAGCAGTACTTC. Its protein product is CACAVTGGAREQYF.

The chain recombines TRBV19 with TRBJ2-7, with 10 bases identical to TRBD1. Germline V gene lookup returns CDR1 LNHDA and CDR2 SQIVND (reference sequence). Trimming removed 4 bases from V and 6 bases from J; junction bases left unmatched: 3. This CDR3 has 13 residues. The CDR3 sequence: CASSTGTGAEQYF. The CDR3 DNA reads as TGTGCCAGTAGTACCGGGACAGGGGCCGAGCAGTACTTC.

This chain joins TRBV5-8 and TRBJ1-4, with D possibly matching TRBD1 (6 bases). The CDR3 loop spans 15 amino acids. In germline, CDR1 is SGHTS, CDR2 YDEGEE. The V gene lost 4 bases and the J gene lost 4 bases, with 14 bases spanning the gap. The CDR3, as DNA: TGTGCCAGCAGCACTAGGACAGATAGTAATGAAAAACTGTTTTTT. Translating gives CASSTRTDSNEKLFF.

This chain connects TRBV6-5 to TRBJ1-5, with D possibly TRBD1 on 6 matching bases. Germline V lookup: CDR1 MNHEY, CDR2 SVGAGI. There are 14 residues in the CDR3. The germline V and J ends were trimmed by 5 bases and 4 bases, with 12 bases remaining between them. The CDR3 DNA is TGTGCCAGCAGTACCGGACAGAAGAATCAGCCCCAGCATTTT. This sequence encodes CASSTGQKNQPQHF.

This clone was counted a few times. The rearrangement links TRBV9 to TRBJ2-7; 9 bases line up with TRBD2. V trimming: 7 bases; J trimming: 6 bases; junction bases outside the gene matches: 17. The CDR3 is made up of 16 amino acids. Germline V gives CDR1 SGDLS, CDR2 YYNGEE. In DNA form, the CDR3 reads TGTGCCAGCTCGAGGGCAGCGGGGGGCGCGAGAGGCGAGCAGTACTTC. Translated, it gives CASSRAAGGARGEQYF.

This chain links TRBV5-6 with TRBJ2-7; D not resolved. CDR1 and CDR2 (germline): SGHDT, YYEEEE. The CDR3 consists of 13 residues. The V end was cut by 1 base, the J end by 3 bases, with 8 bases between. CDR3 residues: CASSLRTGYEQYF. CDR3 nucleotides: TGTGCCAGCAGCTTGAGAACGGGCTACGAGCAGTACTTC.

The chain uses TRBV29-1 and TRBJ1-1; TRBD1 agrees at 11 bases. With 4 bases clipped from V and 4 bases from J, the junction kept 11 bases outside the gene matches. This CDR3 region has 16 residues. Germline V gene lookup returns CDR1 SQVTM and CDR2 ANQGSEA. CDR3 in amino acids: CSVGRTGGRTGTEAFF. The CDR3 nucleotides are TGCAGCGTTGGGAGGACAGGGGGCCGGACGGGCACTGAAGCTTTCTTT.

This clone was picked up a small number of times. The chain uses TRBV9 and TRBJ1-5; tentatively, D is TRBD1 (6 bases). Per the germline V gene, CDR1 is SGDLS and CDR2 is YYNGEE. This CDR3 spans 13 amino acids. V was cut by 7 bases and J by 6 bases, with 14 bases left in between. CDR3 sequence: CASGQGLGQPQHF. The CDR3 DNA is TGTGCCAGCGGGCAGGGGCTAGGTCAGCCCCAGCATTTT.

The chain couples TRBV9 to TRBJ1-2, with TRBD1 matching over 7 bases. The CDR3 totals 14 residues. J was trimmed by 4 bases and V by 10 bases; bases with no gene match: 13. Germline-derived CDR1 and CDR2 are SGDLS and YYNGEE. CDR3 in DNA: TGTGCCTCCAAAGAAGGGGGCGGCGGCTATGGCTACACCTTC. As protein: CASKEGGGGYGYTF.

This chain uses TRBV11-1 with TRBJ1-1; the match to TRBD1 covers 9 bases. Germline values: CDR1 SGHAT, CDR2 FQDESV (reference sequence). The V and J ends lost 0 bases and 3 bases, in that order; junction bases with no gene match: 5. The CDR3 has 16 residues. CDR3 in amino acids: CASSLAGTGWDTEAFF. CDR3 nucleotides: TGTGCCAGCAGCTTAGCTGGGACAGGGTGGGACACTGAAGCTTTCTTT.

This clone appeared once. This chain joins TRBV19 and TRBJ2-7, with 9 bases aligning to TRBD1. Per the germline V gene, CDR1 is LNHDA and CDR2 is SQIVND (reference sequence). This CDR3 contains 14 residues. V lost 4 bases to trimming and J lost 3 bases; unmatched junction nucleotides: 4. The CDR3 DNA reads TGTGCCAGTAGTACCGGGACAGGGAGCTACGAGCAGTACTTC. Translation: CASSTGTGSYEQYF.

A note on this clone: Sequence at one end of the junction differs from germline and may be a read error. This CDR3 reads CASSQDSGGNTEAFF. The CDR3 bases are TGCGCCAGCAGCCAAGATTCAGGGGGGAACACTGAAGCTTTCTTT. The chain links TRBV7-9 to TRBJ1-1, with 7 nucleotides matching TRBD1. CDR3 length: 15 amino acids. Germline CDR1 reads SEHNR; CDR2 reads FQNEAQ (reference sequence).

The CDR3 nucleotides are TGTGCCAGTAGTACGACGGACAGGATGAACACTGAAGCTTTCTTT. It is translated as CASSTTDRMNTEAFF. The chain carries TRBV19 and TRBJ1-1; 7 bases align to TRBD1. The CDR3 spans 15 residues. Germline V CDR1 and CDR2: LNHDA, SQIVND (reference sequence). The ends lost 4 bases at V and 0 bases at J; junction bases unmatched: 5.

This chain links TRBV28 with TRBJ2-7; the match to TRBD1 covers 10 bases. CDR1 MDHEN and CDR2 SYDVKM come from the germline V gene. The CDR3 runs to 15 residues. V lost 7 bases to trimming and J lost 5 bases; unmatched junction nucleotides: 11. As DNA, the CDR3 is TGTGCCAGCACCCTATCCGGGACAGGGGCTCACGAGCAGTACTTC. Amino acid sequence: CASTLSGTGAHEQYF.

V usage is TRBV6-5 and J usage is TRBJ1-3, with 9 bases that match TRBD1. Germline-derived CDR1 and CDR2 are MNHEY and SVGAGI. The CDR3 consists of 14 residues. The J segment lost 4 bases and the V segment lost 8 bases, leaving 6 bases of the junction unmatched. Here the CDR3 DNA reads TGTGCCAGCGCTACAGGGGGCCGGGGAAACACCATATATTTT. As protein: CASATGGRGNTIYF.

This rearrangement joins TRBV5-8 to TRBJ1-3, with 8 bases lining up with TRBD1. CDR1 is SGHTS and CDR2 is YDEGEE in the germline V gene. The CDR3 covers 16 residues. Unmatched junction bases numbered 6, after V lost 0 bases and J lost 4 bases. The CDR3 nucleotides are TGTGCCAGCAGCTTGGCCCCAGGGGGCGCAGGAAACACCATATATTTT. As protein: CASSLAPGGAGNTIYF.

The chain joins TRBV5-1 to TRBJ1-4; TRBD1 aligns across 7 bases. Trimming removed 0 bases from V and 8 bases from J; junction bases left unmatched: 4. Germline CDR1 SGHRS, CDR2 YFSETQ. This CDR3 has 14 residues. The CDR3 sequence is CASSLGGGWEKLFF. CDR3 nucleotides: TGCGCCAGCAGCTTGGGAGGGGGCTGGGAAAAACTGTTTTTT. The variable domain in full, completed from reference TRBV5-1 and TRBJ1-4, reads KAGVTQTPRYLIKTRGQQVTLSCSPISGHRSVSWYQQTPGQGLQFLFEYFSETQRNKGNFPGRFSGRQFSNSRSEMNVSTLELGDSALYLCASSLGGGWEKLFFGSGTQLSVL.

The rearrangement uses TRBV7-8 and TRBJ1-1; weak D call: TRBD1 (5 bases). Germline V gene lookup returns CDR1 SGHVS and CDR2 FQNEAQ. This CDR3 has 20 amino acids. Trimming left V 2 bases short and J 3 bases short, with 28 bases between. The CDR3 bases are TGTGCCAGCAGCTTAATCGACGGTGGTCAGGGTTGGGCCAGACACACTGAAGCTTTCTTT. Residues: CASSLIDGGQGWARHTEAFF.

Only a few counts were recorded for this clone. The chain has TRBV19 and TRBJ1-5; 7 bases agree with TRBD1. Germline V gives CDR1 LNHDA, CDR2 SQIVND (reference sequence). The CDR3 runs 15 residues. V trimming: 5 bases; J trimming: 2 bases; junction bases outside the gene matches: 6. The CDR3 DNA reads TGTGCCAGTAGTGCAACCGGGACAGGCAATCAGCCCCAGCATTTT. As protein: CASSATGTGNQPQHF.

The chain combines TRBV15 with TRBJ2-7; 9 nucleotides match TRBD2. This CDR3 region has 16 residues. Germline V gene data show CDR1 as LNHNV and CDR2 as YYDKDF (reference sequence). J lost 4 bases, V lost 0 bases, and 7 bases had no gene match. DNA for the CDR3: TGTGCCACCAGCAGAGACTTGGCGGGGGGGCAGTACGAGCAGTACTTC. Its protein is CATSRDLAGGQYEQYF. The complete variable domain, with remaining parts taken from reference TRBV15 and TRBJ2-7, reads DAMVIQNPRYQVTQFGKPVTLSCSQTLNHNVMYWYQQKSSQAPKLLFHYYDKDFNNEADTPDNFQSRRPNTSFCFLDIRSPGLGDTAMYLCATSRDLAGGQYEQYFGPGTRLTVT.

The chain joins TRBV2 to TRBJ2-7; 11 nucleotides align to TRBD2. V lost 6 bases and J lost 4; bases outside the gene matches: 14. CDR3 length: 17 residues. Per the germline V gene, CDR1 is SNHLY and CDR2 is FYNNEI. The CDR3 DNA sequence: TGTGCCAGCAGGGAGGGGTCCGGGACTAGCGGCTTTTACGAGCAGTACTTC. Protein sequence: CASREGSGTSGFYEQYF.

This chain connects TRBV7-9 to TRBJ2-1; no firm D call. This CDR3 is 18 amino acids long. Germline V CDR1 and CDR2: SEHNR, FQNEAQ (reference sequence). V lost 0 bases to trimming and J lost 7 bases, with 22 bases between them. The DNA of the CDR3 is TGTGCCAGCAGCTTAGCGGAGTCGTTCAGACCTCTCATTAATGAGCAGTTCTTC. This sequence encodes CASSLAESFRPLINEQFF.

The chain links TRBV6-1 to TRBJ2-3; 11 bases map to TRBD2. Germline loops: CDR1 MNHNS, CDR2 SASEGT. The V and J ends lost 0 bases and 1 base, in that order; junction bases with no gene match: 0. The CDR3 is 16 amino acids. The CDR3 DNA sequence: TGTGCCAGCAGTGAAGCTAGCGGGGGGGGCACAGATACGCAGTATTTT. Its protein is CASSEASGGGTDTQYF.

Written as DNA, the CDR3 is TGTGCCAGCAGTGCCGTGGGCTGGTACTACGAGCAGTACTTC. Its protein product is CASSAVGWYYEQYF. The V and J genes are TRBV2 and TRBJ2-7; D ambiguous. The CDR3 has 14 amino acids. The germline V and J ends were trimmed by 4 bases and 3 bases, with 13 bases remaining between them. The germline V gene encodes CDR1 SNHLY and CDR2 FYNNEI. Complete variable domain (other parts from reference TRBV2 and TRBJ2-7): EPEVTQTPSHQVTQMGQEVILRCVPISNHLYFYWYRQILGQKVEFLVSFYNNEISEKSEIFDDQFSVERPDGSNFTLKIRSTKLEDSAMYFCASSAVGWYYEQYFGPGTRLTVT.

The rearrangement links TRBV28 to TRBJ1-1, with no clear D. From germline, CDR1 is MDHEN and CDR2 SYDVKM. Trimming took off 2 bases at V and 2 bases at J, with 18 bases between the two ends. The CDR3 has 17 residues. The CDR3 nucleotides are TGTGCCAGCAGTTTACGGGGTCTGGGCCTCAGAAACACTGAAGCTTTCTTT. Protein: CASSLRGLGLRNTEAFF.

The chain uses TRBV2 and TRBJ1-2, with D maybe TRBD1 (6 bases). CDR3 length: 12 residues. CDR1 SNHLY and CDR2 FYNNEI come from the germline V gene. V lost 8 bases and J 5 bases, leaving 12 bases between the germline ends. The CDR3 region is CASEGGAYGYTF. CDR3 sequence (DNA): TGTGCCAGCGAGGGGGGGGCTTATGGCTACACCTTC.

The chain is built from TRBV4-2 and TRBJ2-7; maybe TRBD2 (6 bases). This CDR3 comprises 17 residues. V lost 3 bases, J lost 8 bases, and 26 bases lay in between. Looked up from germline, CDR1 is LGHNA and CDR2 is YNFKEQ. The CDR3 region has the DNA TGTGCCAGCAGCCATGACTCTCCGGGACTCGCGGGGTTCCAGCAGTACTTC. Translating gives CASSHDSPGLAGFQQYF.

This clone was counted once. V gene TRBV5-5 combines with J gene TRBJ2-7; maybe TRBD1 (5 bases). Trimming pared 4 bases from V and 6 bases from J, leaving 11 bases between. Germline-derived CDR1 and CDR2 are SGHKS and YYEKEE (reference sequence). This CDR3 spans 12 amino acids. This CDR3 reads CASSVQVGEQYF. The CDR3 DNA reads TGTGCCAGCAGCGTACAGGTAGGCGAGCAGTACTTC. The full variable domain, in which reference TRBV5-5 and TRBJ2-7 provide the parts outside the CDR3, is DAGVTQSPTHLIKTRGQQVTLRCSPISGHKSVSWYQQVLGQGPQFIFQYYEKEERGRGNFPDRFSARQFPNYSSELNVNALLLGDSALYLCASSVQVGEQYFGPGTRLTVT.

This chain uses TRBV5-8 with TRBJ2-7; a weak D match, TRBD2 (5 bases). V shed 4 bases and J shed 1 base, with 12 bases lying between them. The germline V gene has CDR1 SGHTS and CDR2 YDEGEE. The CDR3 has 14 amino acids. CDR3 protein: CASSQGGESYEQYF. CDR3 bases: TGTGCCAGCAGCCAAGGTGGGGAGTCCTACGAGCAGTACTTC.